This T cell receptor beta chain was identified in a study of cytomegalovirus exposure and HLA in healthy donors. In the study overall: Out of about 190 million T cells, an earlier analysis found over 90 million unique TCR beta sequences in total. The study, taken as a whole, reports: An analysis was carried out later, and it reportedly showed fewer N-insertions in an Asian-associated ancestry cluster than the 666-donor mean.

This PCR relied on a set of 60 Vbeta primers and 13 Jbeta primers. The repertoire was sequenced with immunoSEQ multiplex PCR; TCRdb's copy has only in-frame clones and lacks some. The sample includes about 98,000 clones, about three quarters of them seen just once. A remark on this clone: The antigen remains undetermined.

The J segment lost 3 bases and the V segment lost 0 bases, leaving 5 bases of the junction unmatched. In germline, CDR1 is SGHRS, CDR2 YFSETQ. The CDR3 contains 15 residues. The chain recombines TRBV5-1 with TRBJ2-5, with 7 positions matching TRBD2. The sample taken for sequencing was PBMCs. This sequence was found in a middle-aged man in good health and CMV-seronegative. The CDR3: CASSLAVGTKETQYF. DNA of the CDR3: TGCGCCAGCAGCTTGGCCGTAGGGACTAAAGAGACCCAGTACTTC.